A selection of T cell receptor beta chains follows, all from one sample in a study of blood T cells in healthy people across ages. TCRdb re-analysed the 5' RACE reads in MiXCR, keeping a single row per CDR3 protein. The sample lists 1.6 million or so distinct CDR3 sequences; approximately 32% were seen once. The specimen sequenced was blood. The receptors derive from a woman younger than 45 in good health. Both conserved end residues are part of each CDR3. D genes are given only for firm matches. Some rows have no size entry. The others give once, few or many, or a class for an expanded clone.

NA	NA	14	TRBV11-2	TRBJ1-5	TGTGCCAGCAGCCAACCAGGGCACGATCAGCCCCAGCATTTT	CASSQPGHDQPQHF
NA	NA	14	TRBV7-2	TRBJ1-6	TGTGCCAGCAGCTTAGGACAGTTGGGTTCACCCCTCCACTTT	CASSLGQLGSPLHF
few	NA	14	TRBV29-1	TRBJ1-2	TGCAGCGTTGATTGGGCCGGGACGGGCTATGGCTACACCTTC	CSVDWAGTGYGYTF
few	NA	15	TRBV15	TRBJ2-1	TGTGCCACCAGCAGAGCCAGGGGAGGTGGAAATGAGCAGTTCTTC	CATSRARGGGNEQFF
NA	NA	13	TRBV25-1	TRBJ2-5	TGTGCCAGCAGAGCAGGATCGGAAGAGACCCAGTACTTC	CASRAGSEETQYF
NA	NA	13	TRBV7-3	TRBJ2-7	TGTGCCAGCAGCTTACTGGGCGCGGACGAGCAGTACTTC	CASSLLGADEQYF
once	NA	16	TRBV20-1	TRBJ2-6	TGCAGTGCTAGTTCTAGGGCGGTCTCTGGGGCCAACGTCCGGACTTTC	CSASSRAVSGANVRTF
NA	NA	13	TRBV6-1	TRBJ1-4	TGTGCCAGCAGTGAAGCGAGAGGGACAAAACTGTTTTTT	CASSEARGTKLFF
NA	TRBD2	15	TRBV20-1	TRBJ2-5	TGCAGTGCGCGGACTAGCGGTCCCGGGAGAGAGACCCAGTACTTC	CSARTSGPGRETQYF
NA	NA	16	TRBV27	TRBJ2-7	TGTGCCGGCAGTTTTATGGGGGGTTTAGTTTCCTACGAGCAGTACTTC	CAGSFMGGLVSYEQYF
NA	NA	15	TRBV5-5	TRBJ1-2	TGTGCCAGCAGCCGAAGCACAGGGACTAACTATGGCTACACCTTC	CASSRSTGTNYGYTF
NA	TRBD2	13	TRBV20-1	TRBJ2-4	TGCAGTGCTGGGATTAGCGGGACCGACATTCAGTACTTC	CSAGISGTDIQYF
NA	NA	14	TRBV4-1	TRBJ2-3	TGCGCCAGCAGCCTTTTAGAACTGACAGATACGCAGTATTTT	CASSLLELTDTQYF
few	NA	13	TRBV5-1	TRBJ2-1	TGCGCCAGTACAGAGATAGTAGACAATGAGCAGTTCTTC	CASTEIVDNEQFF
few	NA	14	TRBV6-1	TRBJ2-7	TGTGCCAGCAGTGAAGAATACAGTGTCGACGAGCAGTACTTC	CASSEEYSVDEQYF
NA	TRBD1	14	TRBV7-6	TRBJ1-1	TGTGCCAGCCCCCCCCTCTTGACAGGGAAGGAAGCTTTCTTT	CASPPLLTGKEAFF
NA	TRBD2	13	TRBV7-6	TRBJ2-7	TGTGCCAGCAGCTGGGGGGGGGGGGACGAGCAGTACTTC	CASSWGGGDEQYF
NA	TRBD2	15	TRBV20-1	TRBJ2-3	TGCAGTGCTACCCTTAGCGGGGGGTGGGGGGATACGCAGTATTTT	CSATLSGGWGDTQYF
NA	NA	15	TRBV20-1	TRBJ2-5	TGCAGTGCTAGAAGTAGGCAGGGGCGAGCGGAGACCCAGTACTTC	CSARSRQGRAETQYF
many	TRBD2	16	TRBV4-1	TRBJ2-7	TGCGCCAGCAGCCAAGGTCTAGCGGGGGCCTCCTACGAGCAGTACTTC	CASSQGLAGASYEQYF
NA	NA	15	TRBV6-1	TRBJ2-3	TGTGCCAGGAGTCCCGCCCGAATTTCCACAGATACGCAGTATTTT	CARSPARISTDTQYF
NA	NA	13	TRBV5-6	TRBJ2-7	TGTGCCGGCAGCCGCGGGCCTTGGGACGAGCAGTACTTC	CAGSRGPWDEQYF
few	TRBD1	18	TRBV4-2	TRBJ2-7	TGTGCCAGCAGCCAAGATTGGCGGACAGGGGATAGCTCCTACGAGCAGTACTTC	CASSQDWRTGDSSYEQYF
NA	TRBD2	13	TRBV7-2	TRBJ2-7	TGTGCCAGCAGCTTAGCTAGCGGGGACGAGCAGTACTTC	CASSLASGDEQYF
NA	TRBD1	13	TRBV2	TRBJ1-1	TGTGCCAGCAGTGATTACAGGGGAGATGTAGCTTTCTTT	CASSDYRGDVAFF
many	TRBD1	13	TRBV29-1	TRBJ2-3	TGCAGCGTTGAGCAGGGGGGCACAGATACGCAGTATTTT	CSVEQGGTDTQYF
few	TRBD2	14	TRBV20-1	TRBJ2-1	TGCAGTGCTCGGACTAGCGGGAGTCTCAATGAGCAGTTCTTC	CSARTSGSLNEQFF
few	TRBD1	14	TRBV20-1	TRBJ2-1	TGCAGTGCTAGCTCGGGACAGGGTCGGAATGAGCAGTTCTTC	CSASSGQGRNEQFF
NA	NA	14	TRBV5-4	TRBJ1-2	TGTGCCAGCAGCTTGTGGGGCAGTCTCTATGGCTACACCTTC	CASSLWGSLYGYTF
NA	NA	15	TRBV6-2/TRBV6-3	TRBJ1-1	TGTGCCAGCAGTTACTCGAAATCGAGGGGGTATGAAGCTTTCTTT	CASSYSKSRGYEAFF
NA	NA	13	TRBV3-1	TRBJ2-7	TGTGCCAGCAGCAGGAGGGATTTCTACGAGCAGTACTTC	CASSRRDFYEQYF
NA	NA	18	TRBV7-9	TRBJ1-2	TGTGCCAGCAGCTTGAGATATATCGGACGGGGAATGCCTAGTGGCTACACCTTC	CASSLRYIGRGMPSGYTF
few	NA	15	TRBV4-2	TRBJ2-2	TGTGCCAGCAGAAACCTAGCGATTGGAACCGGGGAGCTGTTTTTT	CASRNLAIGTGELFF
NA	NA	13	TRBV24-1	TRBJ2-5	TGTGCCACCAGTGATACAGGGCTAGAGACCCAGTACTTC	CATSDTGLETQYF
many	NA	13	TRBV7-3	TRBJ2-1	TGTGCCAGCAGCTTAAGACTAGGTGGTGAGCAGTTCTTC	CASSLRLGGEQFF
few	NA	16	TRBV9	TRBJ2-6	TGTGCCAGCAGCCCGGGGACTGCACCTGGGGCCAACGTCCTGACTTTC	CASSPGTAPGANVLTF
many	NA	12	TRBV20-1	TRBJ2-3	TGCAGTGCTAGAGAGACCCTGGATACGCAGTATTTT	CSARETLDTQYF
few	TRBD2	15	TRBV20-1	TRBJ2-3	TGCAGTGCTAGAGAGGGGACTAGAAACGCAGATACGCAGTATTTT	CSAREGTRNADTQYF
NA	TRBD1	20	TRBV7-9	TRBJ2-3	TGTGCCAGCAGCTTAGGTGAATACAGGGGGAGCGATACAGGCACAGATACGCAGTATTTT	CASSLGEYRGSDTGTDTQYF
many	TRBD2	17	TRBV4-2	TRBJ2-3	TGTGCCAGCAGCCAAGATGTGGCTAGCGGTAGCACAGATACGCAGTATTTT	CASSQDVASGSTDTQYF
NA	TRBD2	14	TRBV20-1	TRBJ2-1	TGCAGTGCTTTGGGACTAGCGGGAGATTATGAGCAGTTCTTC	CSALGLAGDYEQFF
once	NA	16	TRBV7-9	TRBJ2-3	TGTGCCAGCAGCTTAGACCCGGTTATCGGCACAGATACGCAGTATTTT	CASSLDPVIGTDTQYF